This T cell receptor (beta chain) was sequenced during a study of tumor-infiltrating lymphocytes in primary liver carcinoma. Background on the study: Stage T1-T3 N0M0 tumors spanned about 4.2 to 11 cm. Read depth, roughly 3.5 to 8 million productive TCRbeta reads, did not differ significantly between tissues.

Germline DNA was also extracted, and blood RNA was taken from unsorted whole blood. Those patients suffered from chronic HBV infection and were treatment-naive. The CDR3 is 15 residues long. Germline CDR1 MGHRA, CDR2 YSYEKL. Total RNA amounting to around 530 ng was the source from which TCR beta cDNA was made with a constant-region primer. Construction of TCR beta libraries relied on three successive nested multiplex PCR rounds employing slightly modified ARM-PCR. TRBV1-TRBV30 forward primers paired with a C-beta reverse primer drove the first two PCR rounds, approximately 11 cycles each. TCRdb re-called the multiplex PCR reads with MiXCR, one entry per CDR3 protein. Here the sample spans 300,000 to 350,000 distinct CDR3 sequences, approximately 58% being singletons. On this clonotype itself: This may come from a read error, since a much larger clone is one base off.

This TCR was sampled from a woman between 25 and 40 years old with primary liver carcinoma and hepatitis B virus infection. The gene calls are TRBV4-1 and TRBJ1-1, with D hard to call. What was sequenced was peripheral blood. In DNA form, the CDR3 reads TGTGCCAGCAGCCAAGGGCGAGAGATGATCACTGAAGCTTTCTTT. Protein: CASSQGREMITEAFF.